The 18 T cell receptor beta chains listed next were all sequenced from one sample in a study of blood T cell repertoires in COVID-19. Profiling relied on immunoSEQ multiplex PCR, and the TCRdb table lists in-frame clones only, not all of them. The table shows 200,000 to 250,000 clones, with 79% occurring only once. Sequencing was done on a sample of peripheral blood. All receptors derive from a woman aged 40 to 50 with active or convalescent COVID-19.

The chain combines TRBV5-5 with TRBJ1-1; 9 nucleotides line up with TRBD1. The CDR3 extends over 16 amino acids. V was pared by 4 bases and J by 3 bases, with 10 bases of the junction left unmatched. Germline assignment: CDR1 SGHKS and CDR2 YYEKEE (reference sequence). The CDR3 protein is CASSPETGGEDTEAFF. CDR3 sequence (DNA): TGTGCCAGCAGCCCTGAGACAGGGGGTGAGGACACTGAAGCTTTCTTT.

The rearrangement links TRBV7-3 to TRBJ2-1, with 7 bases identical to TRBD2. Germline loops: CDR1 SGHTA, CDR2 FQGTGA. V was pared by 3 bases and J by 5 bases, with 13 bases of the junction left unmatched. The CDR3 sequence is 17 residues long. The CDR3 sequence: CASSFTGVSGVHNEQFF. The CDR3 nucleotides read TGTGCCAGCAGCTTCACGGGCGTAAGCGGGGTACACAATGAGCAGTTCTTC.

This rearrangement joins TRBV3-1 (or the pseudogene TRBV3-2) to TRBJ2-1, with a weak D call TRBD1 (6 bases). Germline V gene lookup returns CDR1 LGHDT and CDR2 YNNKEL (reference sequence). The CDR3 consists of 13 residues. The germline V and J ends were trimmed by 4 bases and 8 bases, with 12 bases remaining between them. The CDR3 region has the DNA TGTGCCAGCAGCCGCGTTGGGGGCCATGAGCAGTTCTTC. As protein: CASSRVGGHEQFF.

CDR3 sequence (DNA): TGCGCCAGCAGCCAAGACGGACAGGAAGCGGCCCAGCATTTT. It yields the protein CASSQDGQEAAQHF. The chain couples TRBV4-1 to TRBJ1-5; 7 positions match TRBD1. After removal of 0 bases from V and 11 bases from J, the junction contained 7 bases not matched to a gene. CDR1 and CDR2 from the germline V gene are MGHRA and YSYEKL. This CDR3 contains 14 residues.

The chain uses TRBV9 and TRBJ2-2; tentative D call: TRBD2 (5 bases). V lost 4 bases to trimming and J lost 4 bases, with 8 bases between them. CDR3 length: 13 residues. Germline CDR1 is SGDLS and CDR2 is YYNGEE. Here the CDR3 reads CASSPEGTGELFF. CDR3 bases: TGTGCCAGCAGCCCCGAGGGCACCGGGGAGCTGTTTTTT. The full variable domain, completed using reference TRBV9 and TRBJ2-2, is DSGVTQTPKHLITATGQRVTLRCSPRSGDLSVYWYQQSLDQGLQFLIQYYNGEERAKGNILERFSAQQFPDLHSELNLSSLELGDSALYFCASSPEGTGELFFGEGSRLTVL.

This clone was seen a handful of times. In DNA form, the CDR3 reads TGTGCCAGCAGCCCCCGAGCAGGGAACACCGGGGAGCTGTTTTTT. Translated, it gives CASSPRAGNTGELFF. The chain joins TRBV7-3 to TRBJ2-2, with no clear D. Germline-derived CDR1 and CDR2 are SGHTA and FQGTGA. V lost 5 bases and J lost 1, with 11 bases in between. The CDR3 is made up of 15 amino acids.

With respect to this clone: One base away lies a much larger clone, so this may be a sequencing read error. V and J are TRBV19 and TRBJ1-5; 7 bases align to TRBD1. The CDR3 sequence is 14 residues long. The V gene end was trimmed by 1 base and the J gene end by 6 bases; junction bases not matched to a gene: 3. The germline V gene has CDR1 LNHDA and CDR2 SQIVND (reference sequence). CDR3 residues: CASSIGQGGQPQHF. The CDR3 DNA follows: TGTGCCAGTAGTATAGGACAGGGTGGTCAGCCCCAGCATTTT.

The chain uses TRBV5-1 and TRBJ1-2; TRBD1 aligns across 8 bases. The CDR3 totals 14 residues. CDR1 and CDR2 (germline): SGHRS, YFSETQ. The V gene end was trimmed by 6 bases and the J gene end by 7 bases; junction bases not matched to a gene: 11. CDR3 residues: CASMYGQGSAGYTF. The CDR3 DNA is TGCGCCAGCATGTACGGACAGGGATCGGCTGGCTACACCTTC.

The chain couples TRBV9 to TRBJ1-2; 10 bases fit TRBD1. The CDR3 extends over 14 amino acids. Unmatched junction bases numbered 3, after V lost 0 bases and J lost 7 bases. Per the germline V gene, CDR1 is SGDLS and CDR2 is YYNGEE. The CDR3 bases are TGTGCCAGCAGCGTAGGACAGGGGGCGCGTGGCTACACCTTC. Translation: CASSVGQGARGYTF.

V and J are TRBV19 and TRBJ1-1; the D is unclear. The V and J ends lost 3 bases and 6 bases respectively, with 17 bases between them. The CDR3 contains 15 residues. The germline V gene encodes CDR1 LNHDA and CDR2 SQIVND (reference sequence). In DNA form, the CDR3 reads TGTGCCAGTAGTATGGCGGAGGGCTGGAGGTCTGAAGCTTTCTTT. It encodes CASSMAEGWRSEAFF. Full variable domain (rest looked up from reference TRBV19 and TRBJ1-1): DGGITQSPKYLFRKEGQNVTLSCEQNLNHDAMYWYRQDPGQGLRLIYYSQIVNDFQKGDIAEGYSVSREKKESFPLTVTSAQKNPTAFYLCASSMAEGWRSEAFFGQGTRLTVV.

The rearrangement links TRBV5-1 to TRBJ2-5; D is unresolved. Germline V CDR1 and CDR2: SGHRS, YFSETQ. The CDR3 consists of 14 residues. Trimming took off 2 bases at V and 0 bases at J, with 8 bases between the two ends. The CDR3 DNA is TGCGCCAGCAGCTTTAACCGGGACCAAGAGACCCAGTACTTC. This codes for CASSFNRDQETQYF.

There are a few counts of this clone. The CDR3 loop is CASSEQGASSSPLHF. CDR3 in DNA: TGTGCCAGCAGCGAACAGGGGGCCAGTAGTTCACCCCTCCACTTT. J is TRBJ1-6 and V is TRBV7-2; 9 nucleotides line up with TRBD1. The CDR3 runs to 15 residues. The germline gives CDR1 SGHTA, CDR2 FQGNSA. Trimming removed 5 bases from V and 9 bases from J; junction bases left unmatched: 8.

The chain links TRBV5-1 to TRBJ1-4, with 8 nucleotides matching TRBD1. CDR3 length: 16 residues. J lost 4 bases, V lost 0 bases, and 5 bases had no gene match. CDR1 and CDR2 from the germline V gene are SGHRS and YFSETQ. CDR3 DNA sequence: TGCGCCAGCAGCTTGGGGGGACAGGTCCTTAATGAAAAACTGTTTTTT. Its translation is CASSLGGQVLNEKLFF.

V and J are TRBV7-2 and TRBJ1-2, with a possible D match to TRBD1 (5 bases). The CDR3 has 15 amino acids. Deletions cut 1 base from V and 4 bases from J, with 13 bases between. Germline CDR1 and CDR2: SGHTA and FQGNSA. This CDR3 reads CASSLVSPGLYGYTF. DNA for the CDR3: TGTGCCAGCAGCTTAGTTTCGCCAGGGCTCTATGGCTACACCTTC.

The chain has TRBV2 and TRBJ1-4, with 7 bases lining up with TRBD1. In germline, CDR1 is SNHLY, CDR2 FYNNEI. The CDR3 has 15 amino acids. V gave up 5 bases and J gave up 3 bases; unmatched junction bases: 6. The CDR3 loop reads CASSYTGTANEKLFF. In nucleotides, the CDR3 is TGTGCCAGCAGTTATACCGGGACAGCTAATGAAAAACTGTTTTTT.

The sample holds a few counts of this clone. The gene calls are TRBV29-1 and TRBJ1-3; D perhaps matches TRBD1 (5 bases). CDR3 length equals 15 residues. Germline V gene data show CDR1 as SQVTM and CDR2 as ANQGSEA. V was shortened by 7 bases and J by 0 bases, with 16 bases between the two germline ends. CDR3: CSALQQVPSGNTIYF. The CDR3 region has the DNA TGCAGCGCCTTACAACAGGTTCCCTCTGGAAACACCATATATTTT.

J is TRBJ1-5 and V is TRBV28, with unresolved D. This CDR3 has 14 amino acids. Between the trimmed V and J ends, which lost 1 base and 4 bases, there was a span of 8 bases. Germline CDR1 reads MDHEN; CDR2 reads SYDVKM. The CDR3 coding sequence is TGTGCCAGCAGTTTATCTCCCACAAATCAGCCCCAGCATTTT. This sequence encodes CASSLSPTNQPQHF.

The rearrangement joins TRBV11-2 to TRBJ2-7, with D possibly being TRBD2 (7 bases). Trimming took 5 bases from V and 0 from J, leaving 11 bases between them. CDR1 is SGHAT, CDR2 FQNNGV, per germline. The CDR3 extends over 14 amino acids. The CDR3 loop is CASSRGGISYEQYF. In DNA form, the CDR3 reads TGTGCCAGCAGCCGCGGGGGCATCTCCTACGAGCAGTACTTC. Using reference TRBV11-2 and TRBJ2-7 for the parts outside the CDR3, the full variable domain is EAGVAQSPRYKIIEKRQSVAFWCNPISGHATLYWYQQILGQGPKLLIQFQNNGVVDDSQLPKDRFSAERLKGVDSTLKIQPAKLEDSAVYLCASSRGGISYEQYFGPGTRLTVT.